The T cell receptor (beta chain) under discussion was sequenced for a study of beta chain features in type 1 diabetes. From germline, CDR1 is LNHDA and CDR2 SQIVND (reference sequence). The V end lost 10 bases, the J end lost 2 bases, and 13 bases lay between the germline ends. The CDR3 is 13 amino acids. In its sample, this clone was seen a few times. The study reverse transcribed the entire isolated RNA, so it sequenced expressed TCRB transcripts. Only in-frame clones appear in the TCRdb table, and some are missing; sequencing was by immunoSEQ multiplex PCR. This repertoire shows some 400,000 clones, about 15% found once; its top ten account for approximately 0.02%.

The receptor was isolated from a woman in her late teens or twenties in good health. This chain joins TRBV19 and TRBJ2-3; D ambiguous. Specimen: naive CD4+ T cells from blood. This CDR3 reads CATTEYPTDTQYF. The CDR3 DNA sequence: TGTGCCACCACGGAGTATCCCACAGATACGCAGTATTTT.